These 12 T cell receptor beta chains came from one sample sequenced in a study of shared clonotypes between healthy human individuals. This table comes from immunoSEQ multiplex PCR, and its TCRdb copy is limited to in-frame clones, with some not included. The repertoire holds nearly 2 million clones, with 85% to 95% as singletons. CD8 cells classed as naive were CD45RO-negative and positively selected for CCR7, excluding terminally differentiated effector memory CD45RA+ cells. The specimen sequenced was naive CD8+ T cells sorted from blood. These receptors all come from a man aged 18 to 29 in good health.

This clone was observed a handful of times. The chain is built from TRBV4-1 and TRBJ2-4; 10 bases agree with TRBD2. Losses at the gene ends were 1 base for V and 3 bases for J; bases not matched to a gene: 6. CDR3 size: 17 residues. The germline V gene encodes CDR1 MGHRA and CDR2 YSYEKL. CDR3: CASSQVLAGVVKNIQYF. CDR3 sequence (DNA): TGCGCCAGCAGCCAAGTCCTAGCGGGAGTTGTCAAAAACATTCAGTACTTC.

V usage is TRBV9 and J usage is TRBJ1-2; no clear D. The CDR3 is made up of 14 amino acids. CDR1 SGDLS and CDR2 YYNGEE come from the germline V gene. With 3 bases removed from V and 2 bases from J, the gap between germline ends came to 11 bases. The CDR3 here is CASSGGGTNYGYTF. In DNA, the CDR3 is TGTGCCAGCAGCGGGGGAGGTACGAACTATGGCTACACCTTC. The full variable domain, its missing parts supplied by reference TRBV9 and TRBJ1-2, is DSGVTQTPKHLITATGQRVTLRCSPRSGDLSVYWYQQSLDQGLQFLIQYYNGEERAKGNILERFSAQQFPDLHSELNLSSLELGDSALYFCASSGGGTNYGYTFGSGTRLTVV.

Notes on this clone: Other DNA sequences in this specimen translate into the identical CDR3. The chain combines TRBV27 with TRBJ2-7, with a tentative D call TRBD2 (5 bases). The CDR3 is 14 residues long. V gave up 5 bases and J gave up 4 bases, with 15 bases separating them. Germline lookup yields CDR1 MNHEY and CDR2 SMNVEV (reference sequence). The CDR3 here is CASSPLGGPYEQYF. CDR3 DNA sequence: TGTGCCAGCAGTCCCCTAGGAGGCCCATACGAGCAGTACTTC.

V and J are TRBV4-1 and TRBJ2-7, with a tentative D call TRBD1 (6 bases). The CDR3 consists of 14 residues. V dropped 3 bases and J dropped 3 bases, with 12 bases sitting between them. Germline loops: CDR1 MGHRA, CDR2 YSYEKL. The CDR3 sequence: CASSHIRGLYEQYF. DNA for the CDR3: TGCGCCAGCAGCCACATCAGGGGTCTCTACGAGCAGTACTTC.

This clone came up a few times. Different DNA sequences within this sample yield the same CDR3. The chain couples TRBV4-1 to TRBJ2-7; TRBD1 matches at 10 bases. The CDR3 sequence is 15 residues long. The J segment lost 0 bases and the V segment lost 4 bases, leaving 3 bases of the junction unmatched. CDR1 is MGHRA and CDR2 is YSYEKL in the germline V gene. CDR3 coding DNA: TGCGCCAGCAGCCCCGGACAGGGGGGCTCCTACGAGCAGTACTTC. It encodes CASSPGQGGSYEQYF.

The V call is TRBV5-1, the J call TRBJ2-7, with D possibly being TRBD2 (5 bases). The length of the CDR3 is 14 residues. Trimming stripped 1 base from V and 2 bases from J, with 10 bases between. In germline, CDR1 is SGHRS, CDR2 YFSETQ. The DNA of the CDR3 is TGCGCCAGCAGCTTGTACGGGGAAGCCTACGAGCAGTACTTC. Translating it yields CASSLYGEAYEQYF.

The CDR3, as DNA: TGCAGCGTTGAAATCCTGGACAGGGTGGCCTATGGCTACACCTTC. It is translated as CSVEILDRVAYGYTF. The J gene is TRBJ1-2, the V gene TRBV29-1, with TRBD1 identical over 8 bases. The CDR3 has 15 amino acids. The V gene end was trimmed by 2 bases and the J gene end by 4 bases; junction bases not matched to a gene: 9. Germline V gene sequence: CDR1 SQVTM, CDR2 ANQGSEA.

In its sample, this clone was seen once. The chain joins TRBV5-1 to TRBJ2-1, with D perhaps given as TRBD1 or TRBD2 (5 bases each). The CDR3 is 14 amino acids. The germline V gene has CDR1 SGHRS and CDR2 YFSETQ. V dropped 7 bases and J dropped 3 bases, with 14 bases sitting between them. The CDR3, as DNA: TGCGCCAGCCGCCGGGACGACTTCTACAATGAGCAGTTCTTC. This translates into CASRRDDFYNEQFF. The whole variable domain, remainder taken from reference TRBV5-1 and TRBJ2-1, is KAGVTQTPRYLIKTRGQQVTLSCSPISGHRSVSWYQQTPGQGLQFLFEYFSETQRNKGNFPGRFSGRQFSNSRSEMNVSTLELGDSALYLCASRRDDFYNEQFFGPGTRLTVL.

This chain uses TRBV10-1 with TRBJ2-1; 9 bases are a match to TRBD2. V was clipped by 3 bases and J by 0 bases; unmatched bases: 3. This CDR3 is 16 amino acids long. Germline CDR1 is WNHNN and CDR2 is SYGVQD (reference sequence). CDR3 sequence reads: CASSEGGGASYNEQFF. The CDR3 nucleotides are TGCGCCAGCAGTGAAGGCGGGGGGGCCTCCTACAATGAGCAGTTCTTC.

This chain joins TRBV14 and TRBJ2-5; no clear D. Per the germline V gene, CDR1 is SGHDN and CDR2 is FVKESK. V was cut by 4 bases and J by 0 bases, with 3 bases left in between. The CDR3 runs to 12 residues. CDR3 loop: CASSLYQETQYF. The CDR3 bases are TGTGCCAGCAGCCTGTACCAAGAGACCCAGTACTTC.

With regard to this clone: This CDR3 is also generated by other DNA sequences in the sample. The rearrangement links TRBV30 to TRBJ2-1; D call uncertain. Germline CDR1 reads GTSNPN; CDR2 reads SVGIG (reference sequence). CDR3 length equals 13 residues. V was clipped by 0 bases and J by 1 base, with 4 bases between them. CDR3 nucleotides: TGTGCCTGGAGTGTAGGATCCTACAATGAGCAGTTCTTC. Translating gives CAWSVGSYNEQFF. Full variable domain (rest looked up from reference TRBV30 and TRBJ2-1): SQTIHQWPATLVQPVGSPLSLECTVEGTSNPNLYWYRQAAGRGLQLLFYSVGIGQISSEVPQNLSASRPQDRQFILSSKKLLLSDSGFYLCAWSVGSYNEQFFGPGTRLTVL.

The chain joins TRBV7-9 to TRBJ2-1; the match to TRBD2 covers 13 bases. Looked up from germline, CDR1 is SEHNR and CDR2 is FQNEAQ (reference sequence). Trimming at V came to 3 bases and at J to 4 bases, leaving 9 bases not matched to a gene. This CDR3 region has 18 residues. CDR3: CASSFGLAGVSGYNEQFF. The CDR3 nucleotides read TGTGCCAGCAGCTTTGGACTAGCGGGAGTGTCAGGGTACAATGAGCAGTTCTTC.